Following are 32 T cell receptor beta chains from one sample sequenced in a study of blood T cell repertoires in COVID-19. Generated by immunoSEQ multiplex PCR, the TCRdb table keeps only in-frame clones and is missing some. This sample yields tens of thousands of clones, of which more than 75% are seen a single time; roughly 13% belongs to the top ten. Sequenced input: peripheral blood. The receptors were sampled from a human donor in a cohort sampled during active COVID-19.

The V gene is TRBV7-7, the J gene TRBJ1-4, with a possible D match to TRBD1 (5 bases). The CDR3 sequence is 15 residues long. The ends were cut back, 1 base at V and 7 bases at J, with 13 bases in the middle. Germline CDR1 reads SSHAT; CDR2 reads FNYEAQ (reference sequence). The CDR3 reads CASSLGPGLGEKLFF. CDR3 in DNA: TGTGCCAGCAGCTTAGGGCCAGGGTTGGGTGAAAAACTGTTTTTT. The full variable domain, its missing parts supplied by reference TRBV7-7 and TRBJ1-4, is GAGVSQSPRYKVTKRGQDVTLRCDPISSHATLYWYQQALGQGPEFLTYFNYEAQPDKSGLPSDRFSAERPEGSISTLTIQRTEQRDSAMYRCASSLGPGLGEKLFFGSGTQLSVL.

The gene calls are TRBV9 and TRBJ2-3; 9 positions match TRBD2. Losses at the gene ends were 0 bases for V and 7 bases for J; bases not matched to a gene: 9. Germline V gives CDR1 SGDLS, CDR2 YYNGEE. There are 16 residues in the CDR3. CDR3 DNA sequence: TGTGCCAGCAGCGTAGGACCCAGCGGGGGGTTAAATACGCAGTATTTT. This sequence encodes CASSVGPSGGLNTQYF.

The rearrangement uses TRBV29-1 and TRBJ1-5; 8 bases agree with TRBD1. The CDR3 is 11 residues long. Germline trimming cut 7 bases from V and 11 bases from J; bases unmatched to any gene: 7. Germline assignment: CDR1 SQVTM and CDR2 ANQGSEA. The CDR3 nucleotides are TGCAGCGCCATAACGGACAGGGCCCAGCATTTT. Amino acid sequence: CSAITDRAQHF.

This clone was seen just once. This CDR3 is CASYDRDTEAFF. Written as DNA, the CDR3 is TGTGCCAGTTATGACAGGGACACTGAAGCTTTCTTT. The J gene is TRBJ1-1, the V gene TRBV19; 7 positions match TRBD1. The CDR3 spans 12 residues. Germline lookup yields CDR1 LNHDA and CDR2 SQIVND (reference sequence). After removal of 8 bases from V and 3 bases from J, the junction contained 3 bases not matched to a gene.

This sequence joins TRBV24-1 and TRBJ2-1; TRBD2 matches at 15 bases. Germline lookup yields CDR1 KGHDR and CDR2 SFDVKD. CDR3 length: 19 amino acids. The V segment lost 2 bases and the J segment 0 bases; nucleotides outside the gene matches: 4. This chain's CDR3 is CATSDSGTSGGSSYNEQFF. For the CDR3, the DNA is TGTGCCACCAGTGATTCCGGGACTAGCGGGGGGAGCTCCTACAATGAGCAGTTCTTC.

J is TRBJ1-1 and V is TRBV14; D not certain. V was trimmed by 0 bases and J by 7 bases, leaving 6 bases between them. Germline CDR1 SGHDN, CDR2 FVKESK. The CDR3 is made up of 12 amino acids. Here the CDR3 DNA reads TGTGCCAGCAGCCAAGAAATCGGTGAAGCTTTCTTT. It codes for CASSQEIGEAFF.

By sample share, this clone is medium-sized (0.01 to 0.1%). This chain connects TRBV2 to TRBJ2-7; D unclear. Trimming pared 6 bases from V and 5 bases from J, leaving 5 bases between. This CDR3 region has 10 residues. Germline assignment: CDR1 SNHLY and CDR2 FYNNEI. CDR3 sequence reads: CASRANEQYF. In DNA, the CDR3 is TGTGCCAGCAGGGCCAACGAGCAGTACTTC.

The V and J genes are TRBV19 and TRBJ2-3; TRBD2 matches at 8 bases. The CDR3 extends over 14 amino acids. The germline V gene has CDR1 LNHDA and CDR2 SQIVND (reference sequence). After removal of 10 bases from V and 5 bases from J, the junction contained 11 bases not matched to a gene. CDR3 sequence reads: CATSSGGTQDTQYF. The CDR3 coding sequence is TGTGCCACCTCCTCGGGGGGGACCCAAGATACGCAGTATTTT.

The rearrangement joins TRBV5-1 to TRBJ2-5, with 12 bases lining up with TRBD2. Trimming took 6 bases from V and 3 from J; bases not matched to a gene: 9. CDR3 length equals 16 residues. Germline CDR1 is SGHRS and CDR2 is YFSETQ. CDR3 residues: CASTPSSGGAKETQYF. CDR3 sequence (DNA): TGCGCCAGCACCCCTTCTAGCGGGGGGGCCAAAGAGACCCAGTACTTC.

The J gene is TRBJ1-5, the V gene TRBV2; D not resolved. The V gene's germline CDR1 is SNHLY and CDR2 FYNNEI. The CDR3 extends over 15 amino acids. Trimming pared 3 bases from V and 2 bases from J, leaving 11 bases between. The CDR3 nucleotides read TGTGCCAGCAGTGAGGAGGGTGGTGGCAATCAGCCCCAGCATTTT. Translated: CASSEEGGGNQPQHF.

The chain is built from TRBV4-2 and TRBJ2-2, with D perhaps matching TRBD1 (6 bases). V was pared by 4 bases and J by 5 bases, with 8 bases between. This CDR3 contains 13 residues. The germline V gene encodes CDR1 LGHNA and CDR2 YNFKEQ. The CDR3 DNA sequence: TGTGCCAGCAGCCGAGGGACAACCGGGGAGCTGTTTTTT. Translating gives CASSRGTTGELFF.

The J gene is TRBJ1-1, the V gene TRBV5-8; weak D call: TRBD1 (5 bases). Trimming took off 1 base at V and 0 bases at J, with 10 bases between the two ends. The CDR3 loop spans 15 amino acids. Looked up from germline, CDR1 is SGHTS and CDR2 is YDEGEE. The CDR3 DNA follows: TGTGCCAGCAGCTTGCAGGGCAGAATGAACACTGAAGCTTTCTTT. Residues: CASSLQGRMNTEAFF.

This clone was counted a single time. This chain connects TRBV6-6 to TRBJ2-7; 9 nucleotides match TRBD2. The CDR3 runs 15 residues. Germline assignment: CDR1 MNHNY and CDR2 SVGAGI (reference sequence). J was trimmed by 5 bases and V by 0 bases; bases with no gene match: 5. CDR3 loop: CASSYSAGGPNEQYF. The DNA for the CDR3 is TGTGCCAGCAGTTACTCGGCGGGGGGGCCTAACGAGCAGTACTTC.

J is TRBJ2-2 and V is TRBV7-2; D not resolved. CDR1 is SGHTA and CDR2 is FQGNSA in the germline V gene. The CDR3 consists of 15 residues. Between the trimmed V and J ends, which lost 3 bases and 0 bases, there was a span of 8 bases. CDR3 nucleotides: TGTGCCAGCAGCTTTAGCCTACCGAACACCGGGGAGCTGTTTTTT. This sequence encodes CASSFSLPNTGELFF. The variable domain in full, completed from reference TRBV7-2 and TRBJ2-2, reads GAGVSQSPSNKVTEKGKDVELRCDPISGHTALYWYRQSLGQGLEFLIYFQGNSAPDKSGLPSDRFSAERTGGSVSTLTIQRTQQEDSAVYLCASSFSLPNTGELFFGEGSRLTVL.

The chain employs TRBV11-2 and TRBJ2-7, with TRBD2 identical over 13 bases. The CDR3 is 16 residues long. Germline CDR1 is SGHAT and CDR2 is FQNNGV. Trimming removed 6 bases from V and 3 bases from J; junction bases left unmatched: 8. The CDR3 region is CASRLGTSGADYEQYF. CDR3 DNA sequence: TGTGCCAGCAGACTAGGGACTAGCGGGGCGGACTACGAGCAGTACTTC.

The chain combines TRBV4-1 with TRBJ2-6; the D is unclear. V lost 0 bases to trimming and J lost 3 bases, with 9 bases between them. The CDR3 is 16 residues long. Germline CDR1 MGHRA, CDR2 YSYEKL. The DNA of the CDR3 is TGCGCCAGCAGCCAAGATAACCCAGTTGGGGCCAACGTCCTGACTTTC. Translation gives CASSQDNPVGANVLTF.

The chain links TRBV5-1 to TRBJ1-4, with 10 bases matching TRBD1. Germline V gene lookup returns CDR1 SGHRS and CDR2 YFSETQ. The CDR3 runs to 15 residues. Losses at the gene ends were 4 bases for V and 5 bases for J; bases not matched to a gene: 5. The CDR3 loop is CASSGGQGRNEKLFF. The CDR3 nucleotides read TGCGCCAGCAGCGGGGGACAGGGGCGGAATGAAAAACTGTTTTTT. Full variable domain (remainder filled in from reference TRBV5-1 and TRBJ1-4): KAGVTQTPRYLIKTRGQQVTLSCSPISGHRSVSWYQQTPGQGLQFLFEYFSETQRNKGNFPGRFSGRQFSNSRSEMNVSTLELGDSALYLCASSGGQGRNEKLFFGSGTQLSVL.

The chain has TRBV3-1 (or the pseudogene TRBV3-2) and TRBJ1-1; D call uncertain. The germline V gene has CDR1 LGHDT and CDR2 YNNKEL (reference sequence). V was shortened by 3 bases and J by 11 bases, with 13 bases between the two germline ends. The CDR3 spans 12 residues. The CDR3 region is CASSQQEGRAFF. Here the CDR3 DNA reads TGTGCCAGCAGCCAGCAAGAGGGAAGGGCTTTCTTT.

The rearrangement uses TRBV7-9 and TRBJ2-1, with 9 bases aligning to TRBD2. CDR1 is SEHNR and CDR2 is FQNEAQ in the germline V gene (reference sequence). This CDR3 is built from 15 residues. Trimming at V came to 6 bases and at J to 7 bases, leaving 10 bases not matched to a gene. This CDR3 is CASSKGGLAPNEQFF. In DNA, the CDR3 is TGTGCCAGCAGTAAGGGGGGACTAGCCCCTAATGAGCAGTTCTTC.

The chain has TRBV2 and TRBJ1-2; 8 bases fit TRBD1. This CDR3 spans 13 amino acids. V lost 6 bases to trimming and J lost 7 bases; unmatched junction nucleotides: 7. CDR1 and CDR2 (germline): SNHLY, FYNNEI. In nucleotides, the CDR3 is TGTGCCAGCAGAAAGGACAGGGATAGTGGCTACACCTTC. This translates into CASRKDRDSGYTF. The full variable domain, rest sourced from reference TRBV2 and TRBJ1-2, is EPEVTQTPSHQVTQMGQEVILRCVPISNHLYFYWYRQILGQKVEFLVSFYNNEISEKSEIFDDQFSVERPDGSNFTLKIRSTKLEDSAMYFCASRKDRDSGYTFGSGTRLTVV.

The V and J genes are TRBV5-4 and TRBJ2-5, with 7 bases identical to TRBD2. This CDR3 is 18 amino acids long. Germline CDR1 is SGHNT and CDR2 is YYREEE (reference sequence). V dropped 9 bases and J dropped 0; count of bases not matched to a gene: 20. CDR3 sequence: CATSAPKGRRGNQETQYF. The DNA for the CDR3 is TGTGCCACCTCGGCCCCCAAGGGGCGGCGGGGGAACCAAGAGACCCAGTACTTC.

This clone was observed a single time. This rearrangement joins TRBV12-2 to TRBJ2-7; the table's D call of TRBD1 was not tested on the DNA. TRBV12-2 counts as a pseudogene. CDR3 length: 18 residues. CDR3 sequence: CASRLGLARGQGAYEQYF. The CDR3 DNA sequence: TGTGCAAGTCGCTTAGGGCTGGCTCGTGGACAGGGGGCCTACGAGCAGTACTTC.

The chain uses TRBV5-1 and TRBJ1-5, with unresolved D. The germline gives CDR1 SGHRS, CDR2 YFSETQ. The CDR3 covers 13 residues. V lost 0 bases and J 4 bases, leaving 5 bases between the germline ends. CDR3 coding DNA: TGCGCCAGCAGCTTGGGGCAGAATCAGCCCCAGCATTTT. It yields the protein CASSLGQNQPQHF.

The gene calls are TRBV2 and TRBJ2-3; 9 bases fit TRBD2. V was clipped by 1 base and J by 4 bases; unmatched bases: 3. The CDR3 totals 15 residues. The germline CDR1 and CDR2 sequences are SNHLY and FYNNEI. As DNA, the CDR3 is TGTGCCAGCAGTGAAGACGCGGGGGGGCCAGATACGCAGTATTTT. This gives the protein CASSEDAGGPDTQYF.

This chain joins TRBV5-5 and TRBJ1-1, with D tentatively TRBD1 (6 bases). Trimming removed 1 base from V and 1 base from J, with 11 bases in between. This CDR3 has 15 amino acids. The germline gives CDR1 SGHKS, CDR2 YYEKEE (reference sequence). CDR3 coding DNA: TGTGCCAGCAGCTTGAGAGGGGGGGAGAACACTGAAGCTTTCTTT. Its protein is CASSLRGGENTEAFF.

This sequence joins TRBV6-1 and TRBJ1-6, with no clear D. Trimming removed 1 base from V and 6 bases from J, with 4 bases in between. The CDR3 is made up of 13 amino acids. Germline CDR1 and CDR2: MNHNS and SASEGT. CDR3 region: CASSEGANSPLHF. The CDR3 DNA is TGTGCCAGCAGTGAAGGGGCTAATTCACCCCTCCACTTT.

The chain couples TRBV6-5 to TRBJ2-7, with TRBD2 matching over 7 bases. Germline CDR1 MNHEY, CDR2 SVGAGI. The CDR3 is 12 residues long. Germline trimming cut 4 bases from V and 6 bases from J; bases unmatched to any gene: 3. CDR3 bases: TGTGCCAGCAGTTCCTCGGGGGGCGAGCAGTACTTC. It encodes CASSSSGGEQYF.

CDR3 sequence (DNA): TGTGCCAGCTCACCACCAGGCGGGGGCAACGGGGGCTACTACGAGCAGTACTTC. Translated: CASSPPGGGNGGYYEQYF. The chain carries TRBV18 and TRBJ2-7; tentative D call: TRBD2 (7 bases). V lost 0 bases and J lost 3, with 21 bases in between. Germline CDR1 and CDR2: KGHSH and LQKENI. The CDR3 loop spans 18 amino acids.

CDR3 protein: CASSLTGPRNTPNTGELFF. The CDR3 DNA reads TGTGCCAGCAGCTTAACCGGCCCCAGGAATACCCCGAACACCGGGGAGCTGTTTTTT. The chain recombines TRBV7-3 with TRBJ2-2, with unresolved D. V lost 0 bases, J lost 0 bases, and 17 bases lay in between. CDR3 length: 19 amino acids. CDR1 is SGHTA, CDR2 FQGTGA, per germline.

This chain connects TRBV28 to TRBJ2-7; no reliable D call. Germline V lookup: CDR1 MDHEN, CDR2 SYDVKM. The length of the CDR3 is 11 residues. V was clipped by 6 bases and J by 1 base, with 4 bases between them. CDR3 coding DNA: TGTGCCAGCAGCGGTTCCTACGAGCAGTACTTC. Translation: CASSGSYEQYF.

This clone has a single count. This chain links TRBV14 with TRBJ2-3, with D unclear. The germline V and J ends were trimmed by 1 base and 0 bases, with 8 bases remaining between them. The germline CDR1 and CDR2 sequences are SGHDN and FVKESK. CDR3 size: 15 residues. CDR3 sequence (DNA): TGTGCCAGCAGCCAAGGTGTCGTTAGCACAGATACGCAGTATTTT. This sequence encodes CASSQGVVSTDTQYF.

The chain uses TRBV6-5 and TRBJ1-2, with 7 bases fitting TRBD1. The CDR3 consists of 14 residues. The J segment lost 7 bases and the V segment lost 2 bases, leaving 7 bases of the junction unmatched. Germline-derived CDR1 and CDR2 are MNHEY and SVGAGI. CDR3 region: CASSYHGTDGGYTF. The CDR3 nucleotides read TGTGCCAGCAGTTACCACGGGACAGACGGTGGCTACACCTTC.